The clone carrying this T cell receptor (beta chain) was recorded many times. From germline, CDR1 is DFQATT and CDR2 SNEGSKA (reference sequence). The CDR3 has 15 amino acids. J lost 4 bases, V lost 3 bases, and 9 bases had no gene match. This sample is drawn from a study of T cells in Graves' hyperthyroidism and ophthalmopathy. Study background: Before any treatment, at initial diagnosis, peripheral blood was collected.

The source material, RNA transcripts, was used to amplify TCR beta CDR3 regions. RT-PCR in the first round (using the HTBI primer set) targeted the TCR CDR3. TCRdb itself ran the multiplex PCR reads through MiXCR, one entry per CDR3 protein. The table includes about 400,000 distinct CDR3 sequences, about an eighth detected once. In patients aged 18 to 65, hyperthyroidism was newly diagnosed, with duration under 2 months. Thyroid ultrasound, orbital computed tomography, clinical symptoms, and serum thyroxine and TRAb underpinned diagnoses. The PBMCs were sourced from fresh peripheral blood (about 9.7 ml).

The chain has TRBV20-1 and TRBJ2-1; TRBD2 matches 7 bases. What was sequenced was blood. The sequence was collected from a woman aged 18-29 years with Graves' hyperthyroidism. The CDR3 sequence is CSASDNRLAYNEQFF. In nucleotides, the CDR3 is TGCAGTGCTAGCGATAACCGACTAGCTTACAATGAGCAGTTCTTC.